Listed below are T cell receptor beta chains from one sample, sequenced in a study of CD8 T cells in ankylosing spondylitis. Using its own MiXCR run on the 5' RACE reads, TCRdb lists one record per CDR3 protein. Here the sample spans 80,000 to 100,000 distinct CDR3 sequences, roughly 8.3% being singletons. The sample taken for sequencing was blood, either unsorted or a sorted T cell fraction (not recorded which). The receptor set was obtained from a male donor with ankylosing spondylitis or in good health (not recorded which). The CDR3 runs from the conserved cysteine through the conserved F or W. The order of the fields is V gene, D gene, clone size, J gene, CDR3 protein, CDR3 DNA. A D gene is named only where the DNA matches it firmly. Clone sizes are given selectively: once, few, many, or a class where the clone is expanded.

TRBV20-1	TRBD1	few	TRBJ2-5	CSAREQGARETQYF	TGCAGTGCTAGAGAACAGGGGGCGAGAGAGACCCAGTACTTC
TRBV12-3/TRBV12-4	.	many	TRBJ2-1	CASRDGRGSLGNEQFF	TGTGCCAGCAGGGATGGAAGAGGCTCCCTGGGCAATGAGCAGTTCTTC
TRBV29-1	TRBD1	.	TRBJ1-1	CSVGQGRSTEAFF	TGCAGCGTTGGACAGGGGCGGTCCACTGAAGCTTTCTTT
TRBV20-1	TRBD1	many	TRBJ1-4	CSAQDRGGATNEKLFF	TGCAGTGCACAGGACAGGGGAGGAGCAACTAATGAAAAACTGTTTTTT
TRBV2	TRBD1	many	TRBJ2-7	CASSVRTGGEQYF	TGTGCCAGCAGTGTACGGACAGGGGGCGAGCAGTACTTC
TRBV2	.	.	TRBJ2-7	CASSEFDGYYEQYF	TGTGCCAGCAGTGAATTTGACGGATACTACGAGCAGTACTTC
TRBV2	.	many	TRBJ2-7	CASSEGGHTYEQYF	TGTGCCAGCAGTGAAGGGGGACACACCTACGAGCAGTACTTC
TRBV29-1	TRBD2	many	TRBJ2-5	CSVGLAGAGETQYF	TGCAGCGTTGGGTTAGCGGGAGCTGGAGAGACCCAGTACTTC
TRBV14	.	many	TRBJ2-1	CASSQDSGHEQFF	TGTGCCAGCAGCCAAGATAGTGGACATGAGCAGTTCTTC
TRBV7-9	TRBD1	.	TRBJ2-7	CASSPQGDEQYF	TGTGCCAGCAGCCCTCAGGGGGACGAGCAGTACTTC
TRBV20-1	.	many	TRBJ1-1	CSARAPKLQTRGTEAFF	TGCAGTGCTAGAGCCCCGAAATTACAGACGCGAGGAACTGAAGCTTTCTTT
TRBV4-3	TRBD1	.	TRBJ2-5	CASSQDRGTGWETQYF	TGCGCCAGCAGTCAAGACAGAGGGACAGGGTGGGAGACCCAGTACTTC